This T cell receptor beta chain was identified in a study of shared clonotypes between healthy human individuals. Note on this clone: Its antigen is unidentified.

Notes on the study in general: Among several donors, about 4.6% of naive CD4 clonotypes were found in common. The sole specimen, blood, was sampled, and tissue repertoires likely differ.

Sequencing used immunoSEQ multiplex PCR; TCRdb keeps in-frame clones, though not all of them. This sample has fewer than 850,000 clones; about 97% occur once, and the top ten carry less than 0.25%. V was shortened by 3 bases and J by 3 bases, with 8 bases between the two germline ends. The V gene's germline CDR1 is ENHRY and CDR2 SYGVKD. The CDR3 is 13 residues long. Naive-designated CD8 cells lacked CD45RO, were positively enriched for CCR7, and omitted terminally differentiated effector memory CD45RA+ cells. Free of recent acute infections or vaccinations, the donors were healthy HIV-negative adults.

The chain uses TRBV10-3 and TRBJ1-2; D remains ambiguous. This clonotype was sampled from a man aged 30-40 years in good health. Sequenced sample: naive CD8+ T cells sorted from blood. The DNA of the CDR3 is TGTGCCATCAGTGATTCGGCAGACTATGGCTACACCTTC. Translation gives CAISDSADYGYTF.